Following are 16 T cell receptor beta chains from one sample sequenced in a study of cytomegalovirus exposure and HLA in healthy donors. The primer mix had 60 Vbeta and 13 Jbeta primers. Clones were read by immunoSEQ multiplex PCR, and TCRdb kept only the in-frame ones, dropping some. The data hold about 180,000 clones, with roughly 78% observed a single time. Sequenced: PBMCs. The origin of the receptors is a woman between 50 and 59 years old in good health and CMV-seropositive.

V usage is TRBV19 and J usage is TRBJ1-6; D gene ambiguous. Trimming left V 6 bases short and J 3 bases short, with 3 bases between. This CDR3 is built from 12 residues. Germline CDR1 and CDR2: LNHDA and SQIVND (reference sequence). The CDR3 DNA is TGTGCCAGTAGCTACTATAATTCACCCCTCCACTTT. Its translation: CASSYYNSPLHF.

This chain joins TRBV4-1 and TRBJ1-2; D perhaps matches TRBD1 (6 bases). The CDR3 length is 16 residues. The germline CDR1 and CDR2 sequences are MGHRA and YSYEKL. The germline V and J ends were trimmed by 0 bases and 9 bases, with 20 bases remaining between them. CDR3 in DNA: TGCGCCAGCAGCCAAGAAAAGGCACAGGGATTCAAAAGCTACACCTTC. Translation gives CASSQEKAQGFKSYTF.

V and J are TRBV27 and TRBJ2-7, with D possibly TRBD1 on 6 matching bases. V lost 0 bases and J lost 2, with 8 bases in between. Germline values: CDR1 MNHEY, CDR2 SMNVEV (reference sequence). The CDR3 is 14 amino acids. CDR3 protein: CASSLSTGTYEQYF. The CDR3 nucleotides read TGTGCCAGCAGTTTATCCACAGGGACCTACGAGCAGTACTTC.

The CDR3 loop reads CAWSPERVYEQYF. As DNA, the CDR3 is TGTGCCTGGAGCCCGGAGCGGGTCTACGAGCAGTACTTC. The rearrangement joins TRBV30 to TRBJ2-7; tentatively, D is TRBD2 (6 bases). This CDR3 spans 13 amino acids. Trimming cost V 3 bases and J 3 bases, with 12 bases left between them. Germline V gene sequence: CDR1 GTSNPN, CDR2 SVGIG (reference sequence).

The rearrangement joins TRBV6-1 to TRBJ1-2; perhaps TRBD1 as D (5 bases). Between the trimmed V and J ends, which lost 5 bases and 3 bases, there was a span of 13 bases. The CDR3 covers 14 residues. CDR1 is MNHNS and CDR2 is SASEGT in the germline V gene. The CDR3 DNA sequence: TGTGCCAGCAGTCGAGAAAGGGGTTACTATGGCTACACCTTC. Protein product: CASSRERGYYGYTF.

The chain is built from TRBV5-1 and TRBJ2-7; D is perhaps TRBD1 (6 bases). Germline values: CDR1 SGHRS, CDR2 YFSETQ. Deletions cut 4 bases from V and 2 bases from J, with 19 bases between. CDR3 length: 16 residues. The CDR3: CASSLTPDRLPYEQYF. CDR3 sequence (DNA): TGCGCCAGCAGCCTTACCCCTGACAGGCTTCCCTACGAGCAGTACTTC.

The chain carries TRBV4-2 and TRBJ1-3; the D gene is possibly TRBD1 (6 bases). Trimming shortened V by 0 bases and J by 0 bases, and 15 bases separated the two germline ends. The CDR3 sequence is 18 residues long. Germline CDR1 LGHNA, CDR2 YNFKEQ. The CDR3 protein is CASSQDRGGSSSGNTIYF. The CDR3 nucleotides are TGTGCCAGCAGCCAAGATCGAGGGGGTTCAAGCTCTGGAAACACCATATATTTT.

The V gene is TRBV2, the J gene TRBJ1-2, with TRBD1 identical over 9 bases. This CDR3 is built from 13 residues. J lost 6 bases, V lost 4 bases, and 3 bases had no gene match. Germline lookup yields CDR1 SNHLY and CDR2 FYNNEI. The CDR3 protein is CASSGDRVNGYTF. CDR3 in DNA: TGTGCCAGCAGTGGGGACAGGGTAAATGGCTACACCTTC. Looking up the rest from reference TRBV2 and TRBJ1-2 gives the full variable domain: EPEVTQTPSHQVTQMGQEVILRCVPISNHLYFYWYRQILGQKVEFLVSFYNNEISEKSEIFDDQFSVERPDGSNFTLKIRSTKLEDSAMYFCASSGDRVNGYTFGSGTRLTVV.

The chain is built from TRBV4-1 and TRBJ1-2; D remains ambiguous. The CDR3 is 15 residues long. V was pared by 1 base and J by 0 bases, with 9 bases between. Per the germline V gene, CDR1 is MGHRA and CDR2 is YSYEKL. The CDR3 is CASSQVSGTNYGYTF. The DNA for the CDR3 is TGCGCCAGCAGCCAAGTAAGCGGAACTAACTATGGCTACACCTTC.

This clone was seen a single time. The chain combines TRBV9 with TRBJ1-6; D unresolved. CDR3 size: 16 residues. V was pared by 4 bases and J by 4 bases, with 15 bases between. Germline V lookup: CDR1 SGDLS, CDR2 YYNGEE. CDR3 sequence reads: CASSPRGDDYNSPLHF. CDR3 bases: TGTGCCAGCAGCCCCCGGGGAGATGATTATAATTCACCCCTCCACTTT.

The chain carries TRBV13 and TRBJ1-1; no definite D call. Trimming removed 3 bases at V and 0 bases at J, with 14 bases between. This CDR3 spans 16 amino acids. Germline V gives CDR1 PRHDT, CDR2 FYEKMQ (reference sequence). The CDR3 sequence: CASSFGSQTMNTEAFF. The CDR3 nucleotides read TGTGCCAGCAGCTTCGGGTCCCAGACCATGAACACTGAAGCTTTCTTT.

This clone was seen a single time. The chain carries TRBV15 and TRBJ1-2; TRBD1 matches at 7 bases. CDR1 and CDR2 (germline): LNHNV, YYDKDF (reference sequence). J gave up 5 bases and V 0 bases, and 12 bases lay outside the gene matches. This CDR3 spans 17 amino acids. The CDR3 here is CATSRDLRRGRGYGYTF. DNA of the CDR3: TGTGCCACCAGCAGAGATCTAAGGAGGGGGCGCGGATATGGCTACACCTTC.

This clone was picked up one time. This chain connects TRBV6-5 to TRBJ2-2, with D perhaps matching TRBD1 (5 bases). V lost 4 bases, J lost 5 bases, and 11 bases lay in between. CDR1 and CDR2 from the germline V gene are MNHEY and SVGAGI. This CDR3 spans 14 amino acids. CDR3 sequence reads: CASSSKGYTGELFF. The CDR3 DNA follows: TGTGCCAGCAGTTCTAAGGGGTATACCGGGGAGCTGTTTTTT.

The chain joins TRBV4-2 to TRBJ1-6; the match to TRBD1 covers 8 bases. Germline CDR1 is LGHNA and CDR2 is YNFKEQ. J was trimmed by 7 bases and V by 1 base; bases with no gene match: 18. The CDR3 runs to 20 residues. The CDR3 loop reads CASSQVPWQGAHLDNSPLHF. In nucleotides, the CDR3 is TGTGCCAGCAGCCAAGTTCCGTGGCAGGGGGCACATTTGGACAATTCACCCCTCCACTTT.

V gene TRBV2 combines with J gene TRBJ2-1; the match to TRBD1 covers 8 bases. The CDR3 is made up of 13 amino acids. With V trimmed by 2 bases and J by 13 bases, 7 bases remained unmatched. The V gene's germline CDR1 is SNHLY and CDR2 FYNNEI. CDR3 in amino acids: CASSESNRGKQFF. Written as DNA, the CDR3 is TGTGCCAGCAGTGAATCCAACAGGGGGAAACAGTTCTTC.

The rearrangement uses TRBV11-2 and TRBJ2-3, with 7 bases lining up with TRBD2. Germline trimming cut 3 bases from V and 3 bases from J; bases unmatched to any gene: 3. Looked up from germline, CDR1 is SGHAT and CDR2 is FQNNGV. The CDR3 contains 14 residues. CDR3 protein: CASSFNSGTDTQYF. CDR3 in DNA: TGTGCCAGCAGCTTTAATAGCGGGACAGATACGCAGTATTTT.